This TCR beta chain was captured by sequencing in a study of T-cell memory formation after mild COVID-19. The TCR alpha and TCR beta cDNA libraries, bearing sample barcodes and UMIs, were generated by 5'RACE using constant-segment primers. TCRdb analysed the 5' RACE reads with MiXCR anew, one entry per CDR3 protein. The sample contains approximately 350,000 distinct CDR3 sequences, approximately 29% of which appear only once. This clonotype was counted between two and nine times. CDR3 length: 15 amino acids. V was clipped by 6 bases and J by 5 bases; unmatched bases: 11. Germline CDR1 and CDR2: MNHNS and SASEGT.

The gene calls are TRBV6-1 and TRBJ2-7, with 9 bases that match TRBD1. Sequences were obtained from PBMCs or a T cell subset sorted from them (not recorded which). The origin of this receptor is an adult woman who had mild COVID-19 (a few samples of this study predate the infection). Cell type and time point are not known. In nucleotides, the CDR3 is TGTGCCAGCAGACTAACAGGGGGCAACGGAAACGAGCAGTACTTC. Its translation is CASRLTGGNGNEQYF.